This TCR beta chain comes out of a study of cytomegalovirus exposure and HLA in healthy donors. The CDR3 is 13 amino acids. CDR1 is SGHRS, CDR2 YFSETQ, per germline. Trimming at V came to 8 bases and at J to 2 bases, leaving 5 bases not matched to a gene. The PCR made use of 60 Vbeta and 13 Jbeta primers. Sequencing used immunoSEQ multiplex PCR; TCRdb keeps in-frame clones, though not all of them. The sample carries about 120,000 clones, more than 60% recorded once. For this clone: Its cognate antigen is unknown.

General study findings and limits: No immune exposure information besides CMV serostatus was available.

The V gene is TRBV5-1, the J gene TRBJ2-7; 9 bases match TRBD2. This TCR derives from a female donor in good health and CMV-seronegative. Sequences were obtained from PBMCs. The CDR3 is CASTAGGTYEQYF. CDR3 in DNA: TGCGCCAGTACAGCGGGGGGCACCTACGAGCAGTACTTC.